One T cell receptor (beta chain) is described in this entry. This record belongs to a study of T cell changes during pregnancy in multiple sclerosis. The CDR3 sequence is 15 residues long. Germline CDR1 reads SGHTS; CDR2 reads YDEGEE. The junction had 9 bases not matched to a gene; V was cut back by 2 bases and J by 5 bases. Measured with immunoSEQ multiplex PCR; TCRdb has only the in-frame clones, and not every one. The sample consists of more than 60,000 clones, roughly nine tenths of them appearing once. The sequences come from peripheral blood, collected in the second trimester of pregnancy. The chain employs TRBV5-8 and TRBJ2-7; 8 bases are shared with TRBD1. This TCR came from a female donor with multiple sclerosis, enrolled in a pregnancy study. The CDR3 nucleotides are TGTGCCAGCAGCTTCCCTTTACAGGGGGGTCACGAGCAGTACTTC. Protein: CASSFPLQGGHEQYF.